Listed below are T cell receptor beta chains from one sample, sequenced in a study of T and B cells in COVID-19 patients. MiXCR was run by TCRdb on the multiplex PCR reads, yielding one entry per CDR3 protein. The sample shows around 20,000 distinct CDR3 sequences, over 25% of them seen only once. The sequencing input was blood. The receptors come from a human donor who had recovered from COVID-19. CDR3s leave out the opening cysteine and the closing phenylalanine or tryptophan.

TRBV5-1,TRBJ1-1,ASSRAPGPQNTEAF
TRBV6-5,TRBJ1-6,ASTTGGDPPSPLH
TRBV5-1,TRBJ2-7,ASSSGTGVEQY
TRBV19,TRBJ2-1,ATSPSGTDNEQF
TRBV29-1,TRBJ2-6,SVAGTGVSGANVLT
TRBV27,TRBJ2-7,ASRLIGQPDYEQY
TRBV19,TRBJ1-4,ASSWGGGEPLTNEKLF
TRBV15,TRBJ2-7,ATSGSGSGYEQY
TRBV13,TRBJ1-3,ASSPFGQGGNTIY
TRBV20-1,TRBJ2-2,SARRGTGELF
TRBV11-3,TRBJ2-7,ASSQEGQGIEQY
TRBV24-1,TRBJ2-5,ATSDAGEAGTQY
TRBV12-3/TRBV12-4,TRBJ1-5,ASTLPTSGGLQPQH
TRBV18,TRBJ2-1,ASSPPSGGAYNEQF
TRBV30,TRBJ2-7,AWMAGGREQY
TRBV10-1,TRBJ1-2,VISEQGTTNYGYT
TRBV7-6,TRBJ2-3,ASSLDRSGDLLSTDTQY
TRBV18,TRBJ1-6,ASSARQGPGNSPLH
TRBV5-4,TRBJ2-1,ASSRSPVGSSYNEQF
TRBV12-3/TRBV12-4,TRBJ2-7,ASSLTGSHEQY
TRBV19,TRBJ2-7,ASSIDREAYEQY
TRBV19,TRBJ2-7,ASSGRQERGHEQY
TRBV30,TRBJ2-7,AWSGGLAGGEQY
TRBV5-1,TRBJ1-6,ASSPREGGNSPLH
TRBV29-1,TRBJ2-5,SFSPGTGVLETQY
TRBV24-1,TRBJ2-5,ATSDLAGAQETQY
TRBV4-1,TRBJ2-7,ASSQDGRQGGEQY
TRBV4-1,TRBJ2-3,ASSQADLPTPLRQY
TRBV30,TRBJ2-6,AWEVGGGANVLT
TRBV5-6,TRBJ2-3,ASSLDGGATDTQY
TRBV29-1,TRBJ1-2,SVGGGQTYGYT
TRBV6-5,TRBJ1-3,ASTRDVPSGNTIY
TRBV19,TRBJ1-5,ASTATGGAQPQH
TRBV11-3,TRBJ2-7,ASSPTGTYYEQY
TRBV7-9,TRBJ1-2,ASSTSDRDQGYT
TRBV29-1,TRBJ2-7,SVRRAGAWGEQY
TRBV6-1,TRBJ2-7,ASRSGSQGSEQY
TRBV12-3/TRBV12-4,TRBJ2-1,ASSFTGWYYNEQF
TRBV4-2,TRBJ1-6,ASSQEGSPLH
TRBV7-3,TRBJ1-1,ASSMTYDLNTEAF
TRBV30,TRBJ2-7,AWTRGGGEQY
TRBV19,TRBJ1-2,ASRNAGTGWRANYGYT
TRBV6-5,TRBJ2-1,ASSSLGGIYNEQF
TRBV6-1,TRBJ2-6,ASSEAGTAGANVLT
TRBV18,TRBJ1-3,ASSPTGTGIGNTIY
TRBV30,TRBJ2-7,AWSGGLAGTEQY
TRBV19,TRBJ1-5,ASSETGQQPQH
TRBV27,TRBJ1-2,ASSLDSGHYGYT
TRBV6-5,TRBJ1-1,ASSYSATDRAGAF
TRBV6-5,TRBJ2-7,ASSYSGQGPYEQY